The T cell receptor beta chain under discussion was sequenced for a study of response to subunit inactivated influenza vaccine (dated by TCRdb to 2016 to 2019). In the study overall: To follow how T cells responded to a trivalent subunit inactivated influenza vaccine, the researchers relied on deep quantitative profiling of the T cell receptor repertoire. Findings and caveats that apply to the study as a whole: The authors suggested that each seasonal influenza vaccination may recruit only a limited number of new T cells.

The library was made by RT-PCR. This sample was sequenced with an Illumina HiSeq 2500. The public sequencing data were trimmed at Q25 with fastp and processed into clonotypes with MiXCR by TCRdb, which kept only in-frame beta chains. CDR3 protein duplicates are merged, each entry listing the most common genes and DNA. Present in this sample are roughly 170,000 distinct CDR3 sequences, around 9.2% of which were seen just once. Clones ranked in the top ten supply approximately 11% of the sample. V drops 5 bases and J drops 5 bases, leaving 16 bases in between. From its cysteine to its phenylalanine, the CDR3 spans 13 amino acids. CDR3 DNA is the only sequence kept; it has 39 bases, read in frame from the first base. In the germline V gene (reference sequence), CDR1 corresponds to DFQATT and CDR2 to SNEGSKA. This clonotype was detected only a few times. Its antigen is currently not known. No base quality values were provided; no much bigger clone lies one nucleotide off.

The sequence joins TRBV20-1 to TRBJ2-7; a tentative D call is TRBD2 (7 bases match). The TCR sequence derives from a man aged 50 to 60 who received an inactivated influenza vaccine. Donor details come from another sample of the same person, matched by shared clones. This material consisted of non-naive T cells sorted from PBMCs, taken on the day of vaccination. Reading the label with the study, this specimen's cell subset or site is: memory T cell fraction. The bases read TGCAGTGCTTACGGGGGGCTCGGGGACGAGCAGTACTTC. Its protein is CSAYGGLGDEQYF.